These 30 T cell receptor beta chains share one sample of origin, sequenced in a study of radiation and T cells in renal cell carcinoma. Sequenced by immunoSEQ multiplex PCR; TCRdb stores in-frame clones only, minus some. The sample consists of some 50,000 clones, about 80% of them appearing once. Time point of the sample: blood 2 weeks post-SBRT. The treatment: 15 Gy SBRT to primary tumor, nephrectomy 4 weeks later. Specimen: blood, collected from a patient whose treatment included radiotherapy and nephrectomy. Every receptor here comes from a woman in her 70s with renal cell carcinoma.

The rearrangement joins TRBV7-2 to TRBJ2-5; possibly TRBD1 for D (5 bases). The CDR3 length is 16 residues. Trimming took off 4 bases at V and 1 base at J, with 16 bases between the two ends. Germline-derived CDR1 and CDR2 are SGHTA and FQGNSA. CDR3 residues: CASSSPIQVPQETQYF. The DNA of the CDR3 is TGTGCCAGCAGCTCTCCCATACAGGTCCCCCAAGAGACCCAGTACTTC. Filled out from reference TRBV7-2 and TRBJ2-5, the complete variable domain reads GAGVSQSPSNKVTEKGKDVELRCDPISGHTALYWYRQSLGQGLEFLIYFQGNSAPDKSGLPSDRFSAERTGGSVSTLTIQRTQQEDSAVYLCASSSPIQVPQETQYFGPGTRLLVL.

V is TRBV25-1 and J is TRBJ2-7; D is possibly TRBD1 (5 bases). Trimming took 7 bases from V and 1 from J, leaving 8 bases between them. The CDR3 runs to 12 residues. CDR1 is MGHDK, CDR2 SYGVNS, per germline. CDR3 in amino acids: CASNGASYEQYF. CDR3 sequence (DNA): TGTGCCAGCAATGGGGCGTCCTACGAGCAGTACTTC.

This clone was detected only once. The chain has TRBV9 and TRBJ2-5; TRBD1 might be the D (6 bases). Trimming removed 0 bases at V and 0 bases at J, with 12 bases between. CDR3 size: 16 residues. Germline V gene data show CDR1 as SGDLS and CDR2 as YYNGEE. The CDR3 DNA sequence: TGTGCCAGCAGCGTAGGAACAGGGATGTACCAAGAGACCCAGTACTTC. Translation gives CASSVGTGMYQETQYF.

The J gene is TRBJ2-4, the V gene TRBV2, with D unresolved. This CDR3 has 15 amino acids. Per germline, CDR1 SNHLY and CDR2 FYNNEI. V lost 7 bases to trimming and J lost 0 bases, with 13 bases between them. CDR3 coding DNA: TGTGCCAGCACTGATAGTAGTCTAGCCAAAAACATTCAGTACTTC. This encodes CASTDSSLAKNIQYF.

The CDR3 nucleotides read TGTGCCAGCAGTTATACTGCCCAATGGAGCACAGATACGCAGTATTTT. This translates into CASSYTAQWSTDTQYF. The J gene is TRBJ2-3, the V gene TRBV6-6; D remains ambiguous. Germline V lookup: CDR1 MNHNY, CDR2 SVGAGI (reference sequence). The CDR3 is 16 residues long. V was pared by 3 bases and J by 0 bases, with 13 bases between.

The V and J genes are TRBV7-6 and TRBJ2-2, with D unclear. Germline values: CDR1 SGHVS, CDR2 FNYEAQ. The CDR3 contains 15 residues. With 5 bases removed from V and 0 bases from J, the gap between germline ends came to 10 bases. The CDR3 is CASSTSLTNTGELFF. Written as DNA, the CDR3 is TGTGCCAGCAGCACTTCTTTGACGAACACCGGGGAGCTGTTTTTT.

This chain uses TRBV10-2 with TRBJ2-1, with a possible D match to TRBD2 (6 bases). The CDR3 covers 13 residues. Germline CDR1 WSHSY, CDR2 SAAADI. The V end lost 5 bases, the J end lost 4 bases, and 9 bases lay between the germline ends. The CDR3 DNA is TGCGCCAGCAGTTGGGGGAGGTACAATGAGCAGTTCTTC. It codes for CASSWGRYNEQFF.

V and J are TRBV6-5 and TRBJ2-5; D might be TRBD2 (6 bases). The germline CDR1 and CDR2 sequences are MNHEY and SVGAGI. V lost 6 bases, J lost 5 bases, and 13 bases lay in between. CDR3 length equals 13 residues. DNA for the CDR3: TGTGCCAGCAGCCCCGGGACTCGGGAGACCCAGTACTTC. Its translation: CASSPGTRETQYF.

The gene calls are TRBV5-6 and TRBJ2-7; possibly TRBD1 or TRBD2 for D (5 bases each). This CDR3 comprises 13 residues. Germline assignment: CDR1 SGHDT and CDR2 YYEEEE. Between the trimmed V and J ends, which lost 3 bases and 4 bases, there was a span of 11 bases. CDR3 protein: CASSYGTQYEQYF. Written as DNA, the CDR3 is TGTGCCAGCAGCTACGGGACCCAATACGAGCAGTACTTC.

CDR3 in amino acids: CASSLVTGSSTDTQYF. The CDR3 DNA follows: TGTGCCAGCAGCTTGGTGACAGGGTCTAGCACAGATACGCAGTATTTT. The chain uses TRBV5-4 and TRBJ2-3; 7 bases match TRBD1. The CDR3 contains 16 residues. Germline V lookup: CDR1 SGHNT, CDR2 YYREEE (reference sequence). V lost 0 bases to trimming and J lost 0 bases; unmatched junction nucleotides: 4.

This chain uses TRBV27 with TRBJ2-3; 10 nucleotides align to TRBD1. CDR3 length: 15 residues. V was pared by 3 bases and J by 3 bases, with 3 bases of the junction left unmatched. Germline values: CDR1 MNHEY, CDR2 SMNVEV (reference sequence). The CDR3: CASSLRTGGTDTQYF. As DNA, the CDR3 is TGTGCCAGCAGTTTGCGGACAGGGGGAACAGATACGCAGTATTTT.

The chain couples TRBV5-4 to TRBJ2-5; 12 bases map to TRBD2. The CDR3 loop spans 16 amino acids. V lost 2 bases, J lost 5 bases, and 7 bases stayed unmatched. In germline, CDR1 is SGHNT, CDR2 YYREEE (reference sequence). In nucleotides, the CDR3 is TGTGCCAGCAGCTTATTCCTAGCGGGAGGGGGGGAGACCCAGTACTTC. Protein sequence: CASSLFLAGGGETQYF.

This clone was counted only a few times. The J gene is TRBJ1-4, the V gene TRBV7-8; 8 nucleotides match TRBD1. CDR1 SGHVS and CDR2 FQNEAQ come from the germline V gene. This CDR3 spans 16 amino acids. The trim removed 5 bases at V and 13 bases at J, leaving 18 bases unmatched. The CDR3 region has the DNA TGTGCCAGCAGCCCCTCTCCGGGGACAGGTGTTCGGGGACTGTTTTTT. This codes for CASSPSPGTGVRGLFF.

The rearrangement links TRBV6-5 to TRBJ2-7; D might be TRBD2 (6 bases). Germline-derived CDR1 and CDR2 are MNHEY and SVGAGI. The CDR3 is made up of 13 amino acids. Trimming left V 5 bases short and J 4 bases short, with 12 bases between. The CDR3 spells CASSPGTLYEQYF. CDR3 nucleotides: TGTGCCAGCAGTCCCGGGACTCTTTACGAGCAGTACTTC.

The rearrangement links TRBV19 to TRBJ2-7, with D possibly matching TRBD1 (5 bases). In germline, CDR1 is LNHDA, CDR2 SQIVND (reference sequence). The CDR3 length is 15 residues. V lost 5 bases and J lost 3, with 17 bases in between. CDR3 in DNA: TGTGCCAGTAGTGTAGGGGCTCGGCCGAACTACGAGCAGTACTTC. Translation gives CASSVGARPNYEQYF.

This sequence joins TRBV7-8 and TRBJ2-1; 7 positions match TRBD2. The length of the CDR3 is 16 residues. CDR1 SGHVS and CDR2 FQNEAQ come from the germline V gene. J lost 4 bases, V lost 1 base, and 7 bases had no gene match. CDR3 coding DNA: TGTGCCAGCAGCTTAGAATTTGGGGGAGGGTACAATGAGCAGTTCTTC. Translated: CASSLEFGGGYNEQFF.

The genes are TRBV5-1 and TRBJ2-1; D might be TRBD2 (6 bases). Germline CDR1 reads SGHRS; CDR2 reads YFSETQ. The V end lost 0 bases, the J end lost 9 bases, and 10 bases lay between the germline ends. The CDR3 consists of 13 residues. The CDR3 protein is CASSLEGGPEQFF. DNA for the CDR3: TGCGCCAGCAGCTTGGAGGGAGGTCCTGAGCAGTTCTTC.

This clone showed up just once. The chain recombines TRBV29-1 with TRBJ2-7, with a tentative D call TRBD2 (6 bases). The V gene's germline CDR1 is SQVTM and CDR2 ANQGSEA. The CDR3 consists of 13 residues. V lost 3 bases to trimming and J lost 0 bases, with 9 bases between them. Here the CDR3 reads CSVDGGSSYEQYF. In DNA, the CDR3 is TGCAGCGTTGACGGAGGGAGCTCCTACGAGCAGTACTTC.

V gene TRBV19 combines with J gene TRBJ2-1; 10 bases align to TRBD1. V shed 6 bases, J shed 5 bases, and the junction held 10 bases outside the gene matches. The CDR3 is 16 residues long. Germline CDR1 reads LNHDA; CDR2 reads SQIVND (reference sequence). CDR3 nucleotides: TGTGCCAGTAGGACATACGCGGGACAGGGGAACAATGAGCAGTTCTTC. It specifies CASRTYAGQGNNEQFF.

The CDR3 DNA reads TGCGCCAGCAGCCCCCTGTTAGGGCGAGCTTTCTTT. Encoded protein: CASSPLLGRAFF. This rearrangement joins TRBV4-1 to TRBJ1-1; D remains ambiguous. This CDR3 has 12 amino acids. CDR1 and CDR2 (germline): MGHRA, YSYEKL. Trimming removed 4 bases at V and 10 bases at J, with 13 bases between.

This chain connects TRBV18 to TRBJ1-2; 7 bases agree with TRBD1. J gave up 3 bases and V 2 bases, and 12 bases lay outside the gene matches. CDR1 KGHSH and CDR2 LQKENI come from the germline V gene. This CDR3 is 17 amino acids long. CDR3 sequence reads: CASSPLPPGQFDYGYTF. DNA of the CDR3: TGTGCCAGCTCACCATTACCCCCGGGACAGTTCGACTATGGCTACACCTTC. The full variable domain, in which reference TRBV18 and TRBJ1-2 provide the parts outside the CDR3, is NAGVMQNPRHLVRRRGQEARLRCSPMKGHSHVYWYRQLPEEGLKFMVYLQKENIIDESGMPKERFSAEFPKEGPSILRIQQVVRGDSAAYFCASSPLPPGQFDYGYTFGSGTRLTVV.

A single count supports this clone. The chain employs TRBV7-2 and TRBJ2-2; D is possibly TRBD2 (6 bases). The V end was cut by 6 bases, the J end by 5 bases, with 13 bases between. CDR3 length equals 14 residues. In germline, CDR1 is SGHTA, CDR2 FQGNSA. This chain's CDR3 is CASRYRLGTGELFF. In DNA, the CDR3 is TGTGCCAGCAGGTACCGACTAGGGACCGGGGAGCTGTTTTTT.

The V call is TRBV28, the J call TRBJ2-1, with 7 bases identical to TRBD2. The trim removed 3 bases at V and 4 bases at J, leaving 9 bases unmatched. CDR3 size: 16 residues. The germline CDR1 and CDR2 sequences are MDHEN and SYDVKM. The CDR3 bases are TGTGCCAGCAGTTTTCTCTCTAGCGGATTATACAATGAGCAGTTCTTC. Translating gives CASSFLSSGLYNEQFF.

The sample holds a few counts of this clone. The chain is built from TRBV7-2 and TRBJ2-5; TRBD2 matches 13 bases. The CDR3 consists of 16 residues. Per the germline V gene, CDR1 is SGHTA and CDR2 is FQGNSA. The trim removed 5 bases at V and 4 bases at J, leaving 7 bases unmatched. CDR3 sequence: CASSALGLAGTETQYF. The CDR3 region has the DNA TGTGCCAGCAGCGCCTTGGGACTAGCGGGAACAGAGACCCAGTACTTC. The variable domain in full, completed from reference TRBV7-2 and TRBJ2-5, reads GAGVSQSPSNKVTEKGKDVELRCDPISGHTALYWYRQSLGQGLEFLIYFQGNSAPDKSGLPSDRFSAERTGGSVSTLTIQRTQQEDSAVYLCASSALGLAGTETQYFGPGTRLLVL.

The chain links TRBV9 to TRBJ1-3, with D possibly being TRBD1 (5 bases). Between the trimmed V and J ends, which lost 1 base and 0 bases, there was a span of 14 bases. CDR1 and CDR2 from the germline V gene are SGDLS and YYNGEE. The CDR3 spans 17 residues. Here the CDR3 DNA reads TGTGCCAGCAGCGTAACAATCCAGGGCAGCTCTGGAAACACCATATATTTT. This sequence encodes CASSVTIQGSSGNTIYF.

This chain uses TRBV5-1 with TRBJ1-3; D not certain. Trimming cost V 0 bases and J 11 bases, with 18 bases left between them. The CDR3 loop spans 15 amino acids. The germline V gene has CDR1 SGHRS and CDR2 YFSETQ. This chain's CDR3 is CASSLGPEAGGAIYF. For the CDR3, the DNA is TGCGCCAGCAGCTTGGGACCCGAGGCAGGAGGCGCCATATATTTT.

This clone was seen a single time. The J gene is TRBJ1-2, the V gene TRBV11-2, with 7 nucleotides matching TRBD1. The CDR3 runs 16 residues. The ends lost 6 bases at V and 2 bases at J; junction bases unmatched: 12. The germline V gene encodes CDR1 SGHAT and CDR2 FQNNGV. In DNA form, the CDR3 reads TGTGCCAGCAGTTCAGTACAGGGGCGGGCCAACTATGGCTACACCTTC. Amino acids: CASSSVQGRANYGYTF.

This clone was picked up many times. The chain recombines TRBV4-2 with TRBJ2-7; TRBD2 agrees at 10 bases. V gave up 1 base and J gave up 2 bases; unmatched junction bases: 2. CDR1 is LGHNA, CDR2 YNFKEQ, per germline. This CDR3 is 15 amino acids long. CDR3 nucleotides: TGTGCCAGCAGCCAAGGTCTAGCGGGGGCCTACGAGCAGTACTTC. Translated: CASSQGLAGAYEQYF.

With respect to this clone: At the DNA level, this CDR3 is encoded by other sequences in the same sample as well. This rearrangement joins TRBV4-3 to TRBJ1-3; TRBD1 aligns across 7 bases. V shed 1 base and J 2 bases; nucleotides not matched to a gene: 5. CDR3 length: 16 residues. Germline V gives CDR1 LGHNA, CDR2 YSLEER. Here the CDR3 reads CASSQGQGVTGNTIYF. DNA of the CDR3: TGCGCCAGCAGCCAAGGGCAGGGGGTGACTGGAAACACCATATATTTT.

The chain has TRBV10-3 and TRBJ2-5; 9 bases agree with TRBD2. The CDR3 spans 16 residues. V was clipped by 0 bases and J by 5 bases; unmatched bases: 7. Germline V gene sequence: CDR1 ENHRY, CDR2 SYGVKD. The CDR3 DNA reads TGTGCCATCAGTGAGTCGAATGCGGGGGGGCCGGAGACCCAGTACTTC. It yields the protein CAISESNAGGPETQYF.